The 7 T cell receptor beta chains below were found in one sample sequenced in a study of cytomegalovirus exposure and HLA in healthy donors. Vbeta (60) and Jbeta (13) primers were used in the PCR. This table comes from immunoSEQ multiplex PCR, and its TCRdb copy is limited to in-frame clones, with some not included. The sample has 60,000 to 75,000 clones; approximately 80% are singletons. Sequencing was done on a sample of PBMCs. These receptors all come from a woman aged 25 to 39 in good health and CMV-seronegative.

This clone has a handful of counts. V gene TRBV5-4 combines with J gene TRBJ1-2; the match to TRBD1 covers 12 bases. This CDR3 is built from 15 residues. With V trimmed by 4 bases and J by 7 bases, 8 bases remained unmatched. Germline CDR1 and CDR2: SGHNT and YYREEE (reference sequence). In DNA form, the CDR3 reads TGTGCCAGCAGCACGGGGACAGGGGGCGGAATTGGCTACACCTTC. Translated, it gives CASSTGTGGGIGYTF.

The chain employs TRBV5-6 and TRBJ1-2; D perhaps matches TRBD1 (5 bases). This CDR3 is 14 amino acids long. V lost 5 bases and J 4 bases, leaving 15 bases between the germline ends. The germline CDR1 and CDR2 sequences are SGHDT and YYEEEE. CDR3 region: CASRPRGGTYGYTF. The CDR3 DNA reads TGTGCCAGCAGGCCCCGGGGGGGGACCTATGGCTACACCTTC.

In this sample, this clone turned up a few times. This rearrangement joins TRBV6-1 to TRBJ2-2, with 10 bases lining up with TRBD1. CDR1 is MNHNS and CDR2 is SASEGT in the germline V gene. Losses at the gene ends were 4 bases for V and 3 bases for J; bases not matched to a gene: 2. The CDR3 sequence is 15 residues long. CDR3 in amino acids: CASSAGTGDTGELFF. The CDR3 DNA follows: TGTGCCAGCAGTGCCGGGACAGGGGACACCGGGGAGCTGTTTTTT.

This sequence joins TRBV9 and TRBJ1-6; 8 bases fit TRBD1. Germline-derived CDR1 and CDR2 are SGDLS and YYNGEE. The CDR3 length is 16 residues. V was clipped by 3 bases and J by 10 bases; unmatched bases: 12. The CDR3 protein is CASSESPGTGSSPLHF. CDR3 DNA sequence: TGTGCCAGCAGCGAGAGTCCCGGGACAGGATCCTCACCCCTCCACTTT.

This clone has just a few counts. The chain has TRBV10-3 and TRBJ2-2; 10 positions match TRBD2. V dropped 8 bases and J dropped 5; count of bases not matched to a gene: 2. CDR3 length equals 13 residues. Germline CDR1 is ENHRY and CDR2 is SYGVKD. The CDR3 loop reads CAIGTSETGELFF. DNA for the CDR3: TGTGCCATCGGGACTAGCGAAACCGGGGAGCTGTTTTTT.

The chain couples TRBV18 to TRBJ1-1, with 8 bases identical to TRBD1. Trimming at V came to 3 bases and at J to 3 bases, leaving 3 bases not matched to a gene. The CDR3 is made up of 14 amino acids. Germline CDR1 and CDR2: KGHSH and LQKENI. The CDR3 is CASSPPTGDTEAFF. The CDR3 nucleotides are TGTGCCAGCTCACCGCCGACAGGGGACACTGAAGCTTTCTTT.

V gene TRBV19 combines with J gene TRBJ1-1; a possible D gene is TRBD1 (6 bases). CDR3 length: 14 residues. CDR1 and CDR2 (germline): LNHDA, SQIVND (reference sequence). Trimming pared 6 bases from V and 0 bases from J, leaving 11 bases between. The CDR3 reads CASRTGNMNTEAFF. CDR3 nucleotide sequence: TGTGCCAGTAGAACAGGGAACATGAACACTGAAGCTTTCTTT.